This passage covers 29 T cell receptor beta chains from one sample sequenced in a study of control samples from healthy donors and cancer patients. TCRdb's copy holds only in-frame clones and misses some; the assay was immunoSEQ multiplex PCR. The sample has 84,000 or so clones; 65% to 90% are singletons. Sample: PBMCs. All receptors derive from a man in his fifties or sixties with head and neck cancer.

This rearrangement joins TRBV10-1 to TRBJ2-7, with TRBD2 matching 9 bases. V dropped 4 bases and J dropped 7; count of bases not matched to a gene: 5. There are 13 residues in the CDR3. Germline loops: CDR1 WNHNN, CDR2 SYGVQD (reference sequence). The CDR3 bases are TGCGCCAGCAGTGGTAGCGGGAGTGTGGAGCAGTACTTC. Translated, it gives CASSGSGSVEQYF.

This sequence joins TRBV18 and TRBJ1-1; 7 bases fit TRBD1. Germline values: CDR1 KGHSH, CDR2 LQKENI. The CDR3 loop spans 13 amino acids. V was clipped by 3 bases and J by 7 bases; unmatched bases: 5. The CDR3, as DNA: TGTGCCAGCTCACCTACGACAGGGAATGAAGCTTTCTTT. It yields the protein CASSPTTGNEAFF.

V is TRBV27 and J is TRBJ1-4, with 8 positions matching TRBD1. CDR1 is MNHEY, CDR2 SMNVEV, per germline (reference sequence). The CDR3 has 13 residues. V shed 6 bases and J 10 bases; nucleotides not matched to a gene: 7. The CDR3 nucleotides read TGTGCCAGCAGCTGGAATACAGGGGGAAAACTGTTTTTT. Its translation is CASSWNTGGKLFF.

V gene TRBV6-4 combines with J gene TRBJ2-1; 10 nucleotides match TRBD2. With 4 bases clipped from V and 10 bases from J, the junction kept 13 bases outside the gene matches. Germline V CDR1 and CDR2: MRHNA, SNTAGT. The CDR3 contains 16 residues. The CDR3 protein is CASSVAPSGRAREQFF. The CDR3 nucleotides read TGTGCCAGCAGTGTTGCCCCTAGCGGGAGAGCAAGAGAGCAGTTCTTC.

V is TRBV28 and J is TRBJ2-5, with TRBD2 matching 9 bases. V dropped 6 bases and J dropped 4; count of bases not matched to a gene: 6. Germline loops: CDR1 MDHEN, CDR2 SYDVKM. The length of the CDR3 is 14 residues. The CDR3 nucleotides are TGTGCCAGCAGCCAAGGACTAGCGAGAGAGACCCAGTACTTC. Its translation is CASSQGLARETQYF.

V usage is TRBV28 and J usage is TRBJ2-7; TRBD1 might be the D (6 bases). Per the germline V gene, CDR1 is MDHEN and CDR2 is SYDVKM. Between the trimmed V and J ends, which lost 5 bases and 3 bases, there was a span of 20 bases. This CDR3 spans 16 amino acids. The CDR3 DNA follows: TGTGCCAGCAGTCCCCCGGGACACGTGTGGGGCTACGAGCAGTACTTC. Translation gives CASSPPGHVWGYEQYF.

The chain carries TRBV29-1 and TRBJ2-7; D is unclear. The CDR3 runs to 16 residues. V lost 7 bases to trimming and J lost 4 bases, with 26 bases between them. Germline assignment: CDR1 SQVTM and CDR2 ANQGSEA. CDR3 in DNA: TGCAGCGCCCGAACGGGTGGGAAAAACGACGGGTACGAGCAGTACTTC. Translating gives CSARTGGKNDGYEQYF.

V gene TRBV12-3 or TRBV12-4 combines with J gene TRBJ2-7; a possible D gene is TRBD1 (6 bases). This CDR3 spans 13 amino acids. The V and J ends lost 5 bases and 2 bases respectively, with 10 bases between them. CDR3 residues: CASSGTRTYEQYF. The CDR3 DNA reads TGTGCCAGCAGTGGGACAAGGACCTACGAGCAGTACTTC.

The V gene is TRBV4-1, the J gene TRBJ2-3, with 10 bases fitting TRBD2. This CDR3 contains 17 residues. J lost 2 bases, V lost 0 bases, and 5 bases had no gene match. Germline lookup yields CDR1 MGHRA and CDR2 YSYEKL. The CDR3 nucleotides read TGCGCCAGCAGCCAAGATACTAGCGGGACCCCCACAGATACGCAGTATTTT. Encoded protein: CASSQDTSGTPTDTQYF.

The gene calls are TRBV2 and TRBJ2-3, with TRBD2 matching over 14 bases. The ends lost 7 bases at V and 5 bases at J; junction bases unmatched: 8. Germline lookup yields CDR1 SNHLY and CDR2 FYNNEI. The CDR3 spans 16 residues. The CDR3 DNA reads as TGTGCCAGCACCCTGGGACTAGCGGGAGAAGTAGATACGCAGTATTTT. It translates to CASTLGLAGEVDTQYF.

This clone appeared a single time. The CDR3 region is CASSRRDSNGNTIYF. The CDR3 bases are TGTGCCAGCAGCCGCCGGGACAGTAACGGAAACACCATATATTTT. This chain joins TRBV7-6 and TRBJ1-3; 7 nucleotides line up with TRBD1. Per the germline V gene, CDR1 is SGHVS and CDR2 is FNYEAQ. Unmatched junction bases numbered 8, after V lost 5 bases and J lost 4 bases. This CDR3 is built from 15 residues.

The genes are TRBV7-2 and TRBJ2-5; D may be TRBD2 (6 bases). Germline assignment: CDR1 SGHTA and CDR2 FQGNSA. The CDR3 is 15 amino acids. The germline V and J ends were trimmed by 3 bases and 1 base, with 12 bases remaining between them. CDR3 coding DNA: TGTGCCAGCAGCTTGGGGCGGGGAGGCCAAGAGACCCAGTACTTC. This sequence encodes CASSLGRGGQETQYF.

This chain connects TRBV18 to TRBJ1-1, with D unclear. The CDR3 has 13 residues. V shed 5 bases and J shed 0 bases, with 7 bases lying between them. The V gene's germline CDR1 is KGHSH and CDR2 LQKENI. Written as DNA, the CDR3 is TGTGCCAGCTCAACTCAGGTGAACACTGAAGCTTTCTTT. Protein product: CASSTQVNTEAFF.

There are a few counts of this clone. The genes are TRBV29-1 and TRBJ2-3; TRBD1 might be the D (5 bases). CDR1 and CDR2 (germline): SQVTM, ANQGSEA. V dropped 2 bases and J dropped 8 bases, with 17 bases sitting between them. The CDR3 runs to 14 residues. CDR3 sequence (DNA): TGCAGCGTTGAACTGATATTGGGGCAGGGTACGCAGTATTTT. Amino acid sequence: CSVELILGQGTQYF.

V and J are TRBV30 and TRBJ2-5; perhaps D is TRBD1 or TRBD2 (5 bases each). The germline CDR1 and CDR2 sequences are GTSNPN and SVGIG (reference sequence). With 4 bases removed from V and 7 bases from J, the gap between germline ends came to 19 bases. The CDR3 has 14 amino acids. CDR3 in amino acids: CAWTFGTFSGTQYF. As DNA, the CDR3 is TGTGCCTGGACCTTTGGGACCTTCTCCGGGACCCAGTACTTC.

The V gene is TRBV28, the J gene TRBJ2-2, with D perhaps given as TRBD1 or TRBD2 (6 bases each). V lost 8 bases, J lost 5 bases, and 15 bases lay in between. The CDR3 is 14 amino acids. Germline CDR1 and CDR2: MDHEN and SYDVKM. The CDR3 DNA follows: TGTGCCAGCCTGGCGGGACACCGGACCGGGGAGCTGTTTTTT. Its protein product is CASLAGHRTGELFF.

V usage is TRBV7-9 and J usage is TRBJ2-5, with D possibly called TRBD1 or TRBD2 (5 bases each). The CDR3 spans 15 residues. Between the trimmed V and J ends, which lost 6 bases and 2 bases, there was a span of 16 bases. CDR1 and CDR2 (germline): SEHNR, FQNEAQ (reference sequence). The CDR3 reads CASRPLPGPQETQYF. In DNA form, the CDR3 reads TGTGCCAGCAGACCCCTCCCGGGGCCTCAAGAGACCCAGTACTTC. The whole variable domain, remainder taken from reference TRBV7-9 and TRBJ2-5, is DTGVSQNPRHKITKRGQNVTFRCDPISEHNRLYWYRQTLGQGPEFLTYFQNEAQLEKSRLLSDRFSAERPKGSFSTLEIQRTEQGDSAMYLCASRPLPGPQETQYFGPGTRLLVL.

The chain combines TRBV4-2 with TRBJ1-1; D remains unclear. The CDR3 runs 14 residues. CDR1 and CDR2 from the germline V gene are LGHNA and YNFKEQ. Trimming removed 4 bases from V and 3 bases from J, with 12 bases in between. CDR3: CASSLSRWDTEAFF. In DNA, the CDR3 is TGTGCCAGCAGCCTTTCGCGGTGGGACACTGAAGCTTTCTTT.

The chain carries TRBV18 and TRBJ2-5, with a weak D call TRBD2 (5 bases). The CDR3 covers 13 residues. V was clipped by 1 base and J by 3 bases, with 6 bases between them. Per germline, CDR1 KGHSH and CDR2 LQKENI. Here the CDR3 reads CASSPQREETQYF. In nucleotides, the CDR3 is TGTGCCAGCTCACCACAGAGGGAAGAGACCCAGTACTTC.

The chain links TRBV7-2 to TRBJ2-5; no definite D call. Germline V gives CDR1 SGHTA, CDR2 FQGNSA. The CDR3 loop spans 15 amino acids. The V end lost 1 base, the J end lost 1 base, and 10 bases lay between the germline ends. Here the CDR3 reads CASSLVWAVQETQYF. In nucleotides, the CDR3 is TGTGCCAGCAGCTTAGTGTGGGCGGTCCAAGAGACCCAGTACTTC.

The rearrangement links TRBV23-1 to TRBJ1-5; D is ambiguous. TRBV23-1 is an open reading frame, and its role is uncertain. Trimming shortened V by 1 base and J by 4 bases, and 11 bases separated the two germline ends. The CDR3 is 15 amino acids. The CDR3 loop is CASSQFPVRNQPQHF. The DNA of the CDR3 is TGCGCCAGCAGTCAATTTCCAGTAAGAAATCAGCCCCAGCATTTT.

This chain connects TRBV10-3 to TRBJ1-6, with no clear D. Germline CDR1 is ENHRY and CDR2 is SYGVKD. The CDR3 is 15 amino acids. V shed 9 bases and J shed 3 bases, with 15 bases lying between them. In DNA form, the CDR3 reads TGTGCCATAGCCCCCGGGAGTAACTATAATTCACCCCTCCACTTT. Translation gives CAIAPGSNYNSPLHF.

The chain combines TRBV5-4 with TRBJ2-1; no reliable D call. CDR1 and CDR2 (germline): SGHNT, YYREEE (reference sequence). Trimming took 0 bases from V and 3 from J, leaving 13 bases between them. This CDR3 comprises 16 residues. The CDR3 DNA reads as TGTGCCAGCAGCTTGGTAACGAGTCGGAGCTACAATGAGCAGTTCTTC. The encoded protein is CASSLVTSRSYNEQFF.

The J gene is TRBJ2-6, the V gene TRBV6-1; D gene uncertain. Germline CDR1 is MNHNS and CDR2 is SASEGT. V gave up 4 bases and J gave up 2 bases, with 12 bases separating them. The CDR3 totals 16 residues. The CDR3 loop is CASSARQSAGANVLTF. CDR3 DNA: TGTGCCAGCAGTGCTAGACAATCGGCTGGGGCCAACGTCCTGACTTTC.

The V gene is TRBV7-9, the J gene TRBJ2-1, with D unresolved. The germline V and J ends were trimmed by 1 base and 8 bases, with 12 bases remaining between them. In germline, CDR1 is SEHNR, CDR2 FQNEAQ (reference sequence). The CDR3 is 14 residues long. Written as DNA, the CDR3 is TGTGCCAGCAGCTTAGGTCTGCGGTACGATGAGCAGTTCTTC. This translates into CASSLGLRYDEQFF. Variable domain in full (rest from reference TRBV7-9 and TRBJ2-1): DTGVSQNPRHKITKRGQNVTFRCDPISEHNRLYWYRQTLGQGPEFLTYFQNEAQLEKSRLLSDRFSAERPKGSFSTLEIQRTEQGDSAMYLCASSLGLRYDEQFFGPGTRLTVL.

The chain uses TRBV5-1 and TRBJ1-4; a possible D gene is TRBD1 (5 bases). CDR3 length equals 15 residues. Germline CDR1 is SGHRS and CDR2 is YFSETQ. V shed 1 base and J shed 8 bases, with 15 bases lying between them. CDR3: CASSLTEGLREKLFF. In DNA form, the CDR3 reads TGCGCCAGCAGCTTGACGGAGGGACTAAGAGAAAAACTGTTTTTT.

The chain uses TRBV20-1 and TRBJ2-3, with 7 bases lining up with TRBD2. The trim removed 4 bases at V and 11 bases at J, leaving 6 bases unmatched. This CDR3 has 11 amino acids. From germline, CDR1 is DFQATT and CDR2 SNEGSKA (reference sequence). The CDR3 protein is CSANGEGVQYF. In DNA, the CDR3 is TGCAGTGCTAATGGGGAGGGTGTGCAGTATTTT.

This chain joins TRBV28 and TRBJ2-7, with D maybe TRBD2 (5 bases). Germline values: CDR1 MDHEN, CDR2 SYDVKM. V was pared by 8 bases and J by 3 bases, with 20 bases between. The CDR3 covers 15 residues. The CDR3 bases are TGTGCCAGCTTGGGAAGCGGAGACATAAACTACGAGCAGTACTTC. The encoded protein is CASLGSGDINYEQYF.

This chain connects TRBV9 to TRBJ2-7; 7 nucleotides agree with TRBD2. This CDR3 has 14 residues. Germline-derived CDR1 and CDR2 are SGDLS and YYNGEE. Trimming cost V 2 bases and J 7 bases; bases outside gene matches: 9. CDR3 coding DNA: TGTGCCAGCAGCGTCGGGAGGTCCCCAGGAGAGCAGTACTTC. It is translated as CASSVGRSPGEQYF.